This passage covers 3 T cell receptor beta chains from one sample sequenced in a study of cytomegalovirus exposure and HLA in healthy donors. PCR involved 60 Vbeta and 13 Jbeta primers. Clones were sequenced by immunoSEQ multiplex PCR, and TCRdb holds only the in-frame ones, with some missing. The data contain more than 100,000 clones, about three fifths of them singletons. Sequenced: PBMCs. The receptors originated from a middle-aged woman in good health and CMV-seropositive.

This chain joins TRBV19 and TRBJ2-7; D may be TRBD1 (6 bases). CDR1 is LNHDA, CDR2 SQIVND, per germline (reference sequence). CDR3 length equals 14 residues. The V end was cut by 5 bases, the J end by 2 bases, with 13 bases between. The CDR3 here is CASSGLDSTYEQYF. The CDR3 nucleotides read TGTGCCAGTAGTGGCCTGGACAGCACCTACGAGCAGTACTTC.

This chain uses TRBV7-2 with TRBJ2-7, with 10 bases aligning to TRBD2. CDR3 length: 17 amino acids. V was pared by 1 base and J by 2 bases, with 8 bases of the junction left unmatched. Germline V gene lookup returns CDR1 SGHTA and CDR2 FQGNSA. The CDR3 bases are TGTGCCAGCAGCTTAGGGGCCGGGACTAGCGCAACCTACGAGCAGTACTTC. This encodes CASSLGAGTSATYEQYF.

The chain has TRBV19 and TRBJ1-1; TRBD1 might be the D (6 bases). The CDR3 runs to 14 residues. Trimming pared 3 bases from V and 1 base from J, leaving 9 bases between. CDR1 is LNHDA and CDR2 is SQIVND in the germline V gene (reference sequence). The CDR3 loop reads CASSIRDKNTEAFF. The CDR3 coding sequence is TGTGCCAGTAGTATCCGGGACAAGAACACTGAAGCTTTCTTT.